The present T cell receptor (beta chain) was sequenced within a study of CXCR3-negative and CXCR3-positive naive CD8 T cells. Findings and limits, study-wide: Fresh PBMCs served for most assays, and CXCR3 expression fell partially after cryopreservation. Naive cells that were CXCR3-negative or CXCR3-positive used TRBV-TRBJ genes alike, while memory cells diverged.

This CDR3 region has 15 residues. Per germline, CDR1 SQVTM and CDR2 ANQGSEA. The libraries of TRB cDNA were prepared using 5' RACE with UMI labels. TCRdb re-called the 5' RACE reads; one entry per CDR3 protein, DNA not given. In all, the sample yields 100,000 to 150,000 distinct CDR3 sequences. Every CD8+ T cell subset underwent triplicate sorting at some 280,000 cells apiece. Naive CD8+ T cells showed a CD45RO-CCR7+CD27+CD95- phenotype. Worth noting for this clonotype: Its antigen is undetermined.

The rearrangement uses TRBV29-1 and TRBJ1-1; the TRBD1 assignment by TCRdb is unverifiable without DNA. This receptor was taken from a human donor in good health. Some clones in this sample may be carry-over from other donors' samples. Sequenced input: naive CXCR3- CD8+ T cells from blood. Stated subset: CD45RO-CCR7+CD27+CD95- naive CD8+ T cells lacking CXCR3 (TNR3-). This CDR3 reads CSVEGGTPTITEAFF.